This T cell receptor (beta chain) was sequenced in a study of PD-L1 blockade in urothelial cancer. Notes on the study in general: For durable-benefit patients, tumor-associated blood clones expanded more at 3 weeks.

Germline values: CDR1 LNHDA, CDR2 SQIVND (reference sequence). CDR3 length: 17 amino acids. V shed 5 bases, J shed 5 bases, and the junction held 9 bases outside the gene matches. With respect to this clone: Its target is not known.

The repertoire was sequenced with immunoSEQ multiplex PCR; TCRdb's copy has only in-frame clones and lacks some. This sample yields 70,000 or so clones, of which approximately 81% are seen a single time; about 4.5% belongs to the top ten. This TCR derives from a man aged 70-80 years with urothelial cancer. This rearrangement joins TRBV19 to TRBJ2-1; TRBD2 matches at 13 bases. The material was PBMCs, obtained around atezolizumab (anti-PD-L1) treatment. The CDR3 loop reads CASSRTSGSRRHNEQFF. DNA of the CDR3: TGTGCCAGTAGTCGGACTAGCGGGAGTAGGCGCCACAATGAGCAGTTCTTC.